One and the same sample provided the 6 T cell receptor beta chains below, sequenced in a study of blood T cells in healthy people across ages. A sample-barcoded 5' primer and a J-beta primer mix were used in a second PCR of roughly 7 to 11 cycles. TCRdb passed the 5' RACE reads through MiXCR, listing each CDR3 protein once. The profile shows some 710,000 distinct CDR3 sequences, approximately 22% of them singletons. Sequencing was done on a sample of blood. These receptors were obtained from a man between 65 and 79 years old in good health.

The genes are TRBV7-2 and TRBJ2-7, with D maybe TRBD2 (7 bases). This CDR3 contains 14 residues. Deletions cut 10 bases from V and 4 bases from J, with 20 bases between. Germline V gene sequence: CDR1 SGHTA, CDR2 FQGNSA. The CDR3 is CATTEGGRGYEQYF. The CDR3 DNA reads TGTGCCACGACCGAGGGGGGGCGCGGGTACGAGCAGTACTTC.

This clonotype was found a few times. The chain employs TRBV10-3 and TRBJ2-5, with D perhaps matching TRBD1 or TRBD2 (5 bases each). The length of the CDR3 is 12 residues. Trimming removed 11 bases at V and 0 bases at J, with 10 bases between. The germline gives CDR1 ENHRY, CDR2 SYGVKD. This CDR3 reads CADRDDQETQYF. CDR3 DNA: TGTGCCGACCGGGACGACCAAGAGACCCAGTACTTC.

The V and J genes are TRBV10-3 and TRBJ2-7; perhaps TRBD1 as D (5 bases). V was pared by 2 bases and J by 6 bases, with 20 bases between. This CDR3 has 16 residues. CDR1 and CDR2 from the germline V gene are ENHRY and SYGVKD. The CDR3 DNA sequence: TGTGCCATCAGTGAGAGGGGCGCCCCTCCGCTGGGCGAGCAGTACTTC. This translates into CAISERGAPPLGEQYF.

In this sample, this clonotype turned up a few times. The chain has TRBV7-8 and TRBJ1-1; D not resolved. Trimming removed 0 bases from V and 9 bases from J, with 8 bases in between. The CDR3 is 12 amino acids. Per germline, CDR1 SGHVS and CDR2 FQNEAQ. CDR3 in DNA: TGTGCCAGCAGCTTAGCGGACGGCAAAGCTTTCTTT. Translation: CASSLADGKAFF.

The chain has TRBV7-2 and TRBJ2-1; 7 nucleotides align to TRBD1. The CDR3 runs 16 residues. With 1 base clipped from V and 6 bases from J, the junction kept 9 bases outside the gene matches. Germline CDR1 SGHTA, CDR2 FQGNSA. The CDR3 DNA reads TGTGCCAGCAGCTTAGTAAGAGGGGGCGCAGGCAATGAGCAGTTCTTC. It codes for CASSLVRGGAGNEQFF. The full variable domain, its missing parts supplied by reference TRBV7-2 and TRBJ2-1, is GAGVSQSPSNKVTEKGKDVELRCDPISGHTALYWYRQSLGQGLEFLIYFQGNSAPDKSGLPSDRFSAERTGGSVSTLTIQRTQQEDSAVYLCASSLVRGGAGNEQFFGPGTRLTVL.

This clonotype was recorded a few times. The chain recombines TRBV5-6 with TRBJ2-1; the match to TRBD2 covers 9 bases. From germline, CDR1 is SGHDT and CDR2 YYEEEE. CDR3 size: 18 residues. The V segment lost 4 bases and the J segment 4 bases; nucleotides outside the gene matches: 15. The CDR3 spells CASSLYSGSTWGYNEQFF. In DNA form, the CDR3 reads TGTGCCAGCAGCCTATATAGCGGGAGTACATGGGGGTACAATGAGCAGTTCTTC.